Listed here are 25 T cell receptor beta chains from one sample, sequenced in a study of T cell responses to AZD1222 COVID-19 vaccine. Method: immunoSEQ multiplex PCR; TCRdb's copy keeps in-frame clones and lacks some. The repertoire includes some 120,000 clones, 80% to 90% of them detected once, and roughly 4.3% sits in the top ten. The sequenced sample was peripheral blood, obtained on day 0 of MenACWY control vaccination. The receptors originated from an adult in good health.

The rearrangement joins TRBV6-5 to TRBJ1-4; D is uncertain. With 6 bases removed from V and 5 bases from J, the gap between germline ends came to 4 bases. This CDR3 comprises 11 residues. Germline V gene sequence: CDR1 MNHEY, CDR2 SVGAGI. CDR3 sequence (DNA): TGTGCCAGCAGGTTAAATGAAAAACTGTTTTTT. Translating it yields CASRLNEKLFF.

The gene calls are TRBV2 and TRBJ2-2; D not resolved. Per the germline V gene, CDR1 is SNHLY and CDR2 is FYNNEI. The CDR3 has 13 residues. Trimming cost V 2 bases and J 4 bases, with 5 bases left between them. CDR3 region: CASSERATGELFF. DNA for the CDR3: TGTGCCAGCAGTGAAAGGGCCACCGGGGAGCTGTTTTTT.

The chain employs TRBV2 and TRBJ2-1; 8 nucleotides agree with TRBD1. The V gene's germline CDR1 is SNHLY and CDR2 FYNNEI. This CDR3 comprises 15 residues. J was trimmed by 9 bases and V by 6 bases; bases with no gene match: 13. CDR3 region: CASRPLGGTGTEQFF. In DNA, the CDR3 is TGTGCCAGCAGACCGTTGGGTGGGACAGGCACTGAGCAGTTCTTC.

The chain has TRBV7-2 and TRBJ2-3; D gene uncertain. V was clipped by 1 base and J by 10 bases, with 18 bases between them. The CDR3 runs 15 residues. Per germline, CDR1 SGHTA and CDR2 FQGNSA. The CDR3 spells CASSLEFGVHRAQYF. The CDR3 DNA reads TGTGCCAGCAGCTTAGAATTTGGGGTCCACCGTGCGCAGTATTTT.

The V call is TRBV7-9, the J call TRBJ2-3, with a weak D call TRBD2 (5 bases). This CDR3 has 11 residues. Trimming took 6 bases from V and 4 from J, leaving 5 bases between them. Germline assignment: CDR1 SEHNR and CDR2 FQNEAQ (reference sequence). CDR3 region: CASRAADTQYF. CDR3 nucleotides: TGTGCCAGCAGAGCGGCAGATACGCAGTATTTT. The full variable domain, its missing parts supplied by reference TRBV7-9 and TRBJ2-3, is DTGVSQNPRHKITKRGQNVTFRCDPISEHNRLYWYRQTLGQGPEFLTYFQNEAQLEKSRLLSDRFSAERPKGSFSTLEIQRTEQGDSAMYLCASRAADTQYFGPGTRLTVL.

This chain connects TRBV10-3 to TRBJ2-7; TRBD1 agrees at 9 bases. The CDR3 totals 16 residues. The junction had 9 bases not matched to a gene; V was cut back by 6 bases and J by 0 bases. CDR1 ENHRY and CDR2 SYGVKD come from the germline V gene. The CDR3 DNA reads as TGTGCCATCAGCGTGAGGGACAGGGATAGCTCCTACGAGCAGTACTTC. This sequence encodes CAISVRDRDSSYEQYF.

The chain is built from TRBV6-5 and TRBJ2-5; 9 positions match TRBD1. The CDR3 length is 15 residues. Per the germline V gene, CDR1 is MNHEY and CDR2 is SVGAGI. The V segment lost 4 bases and the J segment 5 bases; nucleotides outside the gene matches: 8. DNA of the CDR3: TGTGCCAGCAGTTCCGGGACAGGGTCTGTTGAGACCCAGTACTTC. Translation gives CASSSGTGSVETQYF.

This clone was observed once. The V and J genes are TRBV28 and TRBJ1-4, with D uncertain. CDR1 is MDHEN and CDR2 is SYDVKM in the germline V gene. V lost 3 bases and J 7 bases, leaving 12 bases between the germline ends. The CDR3 spans 14 residues. In DNA, the CDR3 is TGTGCCAGCAGTTTTGGGGTAGGGAGTGAAAAACTGTTTTTT. Translated: CASSFGVGSEKLFF.

There are a few counts of this clone. The J gene is TRBJ1-5, the V gene TRBV12-5; D remains unclear. The CDR3 consists of 14 residues. Germline V gene lookup returns CDR1 LGHNT and CDR2 FRNRAP. V was trimmed by 2 bases and J by 1 base, leaving 6 bases between them. The CDR3 DNA reads TGTGCTAGTGGTTTGTGGCAGAGCAATCAGCCCCAGCATTTT. This gives the protein CASGLWQSNQPQHF.

The CDR3 nucleotides read TGTGCCAGCAGTTACTCGAGGGAGGGGCCCCTTTTTTACAATGAGCAGTTCTTC. Encoded protein: CASSYSREGPLFYNEQFF. This chain links TRBV6-2 or TRBV6-3 with TRBJ2-1, with 7 positions matching TRBD2. This CDR3 is built from 18 residues. Per germline, CDR1 MNHEY and CDR2 SVGEGT. The V gene end was trimmed by 0 bases and the J gene end by 4 bases; junction bases not matched to a gene: 12.

This sequence joins TRBV11-2 and TRBJ1-1, with unresolved D. The CDR3 spans 16 residues. V was clipped by 6 bases and J by 2 bases, with 19 bases between them. The germline CDR1 and CDR2 sequences are SGHAT and FQNNGV. DNA of the CDR3: TGTGCCAGCAGATCCCAGACCGTGGGCAGAAACACTGAAGCTTTCTTT. Translation: CASRSQTVGRNTEAFF.

V usage is TRBV5-1 and J usage is TRBJ2-7; D gene uncertain. The germline V and J ends were trimmed by 4 bases and 2 bases, with 13 bases remaining between them. CDR1 is SGHRS and CDR2 is YFSETQ in the germline V gene. This CDR3 spans 14 amino acids. The chain's CDR3 is CASSPSLDAYEQYF. In nucleotides, the CDR3 is TGCGCCAGCAGCCCCTCCCTAGATGCCTACGAGCAGTACTTC.

This chain links TRBV18 with TRBJ1-4, with D possibly matching TRBD1 (6 bases). The CDR3 totals 13 residues. Germline CDR1 and CDR2: KGHSH and LQKENI. V lost 3 bases, J lost 11 bases, and 13 bases lay in between. CDR3 nucleotides: TGTGCCAGCTCACCCTCAAGGGGGGAGAAACTGTTTTTT. As protein: CASSPSRGEKLFF.

CDR3 protein: CASSPRGATGGYTF. The DNA for the CDR3 is TGTGCCAGCAGTCCCCGGGGCGCCACTGGTGGCTACACCTTC. V is TRBV7-9 and J is TRBJ1-2, with D possibly matching TRBD1 (5 bases). Germline CDR1 is SEHNR and CDR2 is FQNEAQ (reference sequence). The V end was cut by 6 bases, the J end by 7 bases, with 18 bases between. The CDR3 totals 14 residues.

CDR3 loop: CASSFILGAGGEYNEQFF. The CDR3, as DNA: TGTGCCAGCAGTTTCATTTTGGGCGCGGGGGGGGAGTACAATGAGCAGTTCTTC. This chain uses TRBV28 with TRBJ2-1; 9 bases agree with TRBD2. This CDR3 comprises 18 residues. V lost 3 bases, J lost 4 bases, and 13 bases stayed unmatched. Germline V gives CDR1 MDHEN, CDR2 SYDVKM.

The J gene is TRBJ1-2, the V gene TRBV18, with TRBD1 matching 7 bases. Losses at the gene ends were 3 bases for V and 6 bases for J; bases not matched to a gene: 7. Germline V gene lookup returns CDR1 KGHSH and CDR2 LQKENI. This CDR3 comprises 14 residues. CDR3 region: CASSPQGTVDGYTF. The CDR3 DNA reads TGTGCCAGCTCACCTCAGGGGACAGTAGATGGCTACACCTTC. Drawing the rest from reference TRBV18 and TRBJ1-2, the complete variable domain is NAGVMQNPRHLVRRRGQEARLRCSPMKGHSHVYWYRQLPEEGLKFMVYLQKENIIDESGMPKERFSAEFPKEGPSILRIQQVVRGDSAAYFCASSPQGTVDGYTFGSGTRLTVV.

The chain carries TRBV9 and TRBJ1-2; TRBD1 is a possible D gene (5 bases). V dropped 4 bases and J dropped 7 bases, with 20 bases sitting between them. The length of the CDR3 is 15 residues. In germline, CDR1 is SGDLS, CDR2 YYNGEE. The CDR3 sequence is CASSPPGEPLSGYTF. CDR3 coding DNA: TGTGCCAGCAGCCCCCCGGGGGAGCCTTTAAGTGGCTACACCTTC.

The chain has TRBV24-1 and TRBJ1-1, with D hard to call. This CDR3 has 12 amino acids. Trimming removed 4 bases at V and 3 bases at J, with 5 bases between. Germline assignment: CDR1 KGHDR and CDR2 SFDVKD. The CDR3 region is CATSDGDTEAFF. In nucleotides, the CDR3 is TGTGCCACCAGTGACGGGGACACTGAAGCTTTCTTT.

Details on this clone: Compared with germline, one end of the junction differs, possibly owing to a read error. This sequence joins TRBV28 and TRBJ1-4; D remains unclear. The CDR3 is 14 amino acids. Germline values: CDR1 MDHEN, CDR2 SYDVKM. CDR3 loop: CASSSPSGPLSPYF. CDR3 DNA: TGTGCCAGCAGTTCTCCATCGGGCCCTCTCTCGCCCTATTTT.

This chain connects TRBV12-2 to TRBJ1-6; the table names TRBD1, a call not compared with the DNA. TRBV12-2 is assigned pseudogene status. The CDR3 runs 18 residues. The chain's CDR3 is CASRPPGRGRLHNSPLHF. In nucleotides, the CDR3 is TGTGCAAGTCGCCCACCGGGTAGGGGCCGCCTTCATAATTCACCCCTCCACTTT.

The gene calls are TRBV28 and TRBJ1-3; D uncertain. Germline assignment: CDR1 MDHEN and CDR2 SYDVKM. The V and J ends lost 7 bases and 0 bases respectively, with 13 bases between them. This CDR3 has 15 amino acids. This CDR3 reads CASKTGSTSGNTIYF. Written as DNA, the CDR3 is TGTGCCAGCAAGACCGGGAGCACCTCTGGAAACACCATATATTTT.

The chain recombines TRBV10-1 with TRBJ1-2, with D perhaps matching TRBD1 (5 bases). This CDR3 contains 12 residues. V was clipped by 3 bases and J by 8 bases, with 10 bases between them. Per the germline V gene, CDR1 is WNHNN and CDR2 is SYGVQD (reference sequence). DNA of the CDR3: TGCGCCAGCAGTGAAGGGACTAAGGGCTACACCTTC. Its translation: CASSEGTKGYTF.

The chain uses TRBV6-5 and TRBJ1-2; possible D gene TRBD1, 6 bases. The CDR3 sequence is 14 residues long. Trimming took off 5 bases at V and 2 bases at J, with 12 bases between the two ends. CDR1 is MNHEY, CDR2 SVGAGI, per germline. The CDR3 spells CASSPRGGNYGYTF. DNA of the CDR3: TGTGCCAGCAGTCCCCGAGGGGGAAACTATGGCTACACCTTC.

The chain combines TRBV24-1 with TRBJ2-6; TRBD1 matches 7 bases. Losses at the gene ends were 9 bases for V and 0 bases for J; bases not matched to a gene: 7. The length of the CDR3 is 16 residues. Germline-derived CDR1 and CDR2 are KGHDR and SFDVKD. The CDR3 bases are TGTGCCACCCGTAAGGGACAGACCTCTGGGGCCAACGTCCTGACTTTC. This gives the protein CATRKGQTSGANVLTF.

This clone has a handful of counts. This chain uses TRBV5-1 with TRBJ1-6; no clear D gene. CDR3 length equals 14 residues. The V gene lost 4 bases and the J gene lost 8 bases, with 13 bases spanning the gap. Germline V gives CDR1 SGHRS, CDR2 YFSETQ. The CDR3 region is CASSGSGLDSPLHF. DNA of the CDR3: TGCGCCAGCAGCGGGTCCGGGTTGGATTCACCCCTCCACTTT.